This TCR beta chain was sequenced during a study of cytomegalovirus exposure and HLA in healthy donors. The PCR ran on 60 Vbeta and 13 Jbeta primers. TCRdb keeps only in-frame clones here, not all; method: immunoSEQ multiplex PCR. The repertoire holds roughly 180,000 clones, with approximately 78% as singletons. V lost 7 bases, J lost 0 bases, and 19 bases lay in between. The CDR3 spans 17 residues. Germline assignment: CDR1 MDHEN and CDR2 SYDVKM. The genes are TRBV28 and TRBJ2-1, with D perhaps matching TRBD2 (5 bases). This TCR came from a male donor in good health and CMV-seronegative. Source material: PBMCs. In nucleotides, the CDR3 is TGTGCCAGCACCCTGTTTTTGCCGGGGTCCTCCTACAATGAGCAGTTCTTC. Its translation is CASTLFLPGSSYNEQFF.